Following are 9 T cell receptor beta chains from one sample sequenced in a study of CD8+CD57+ T cells in acquired aplastic anemia. According to the study, genomic DNA was the template for TCR beta VDJ and CDR3 profiling. From the reads, TCRdb called clonotypes with MiXCR, one entry per CDR3 protein. The data hold 150,000 to 200,000 distinct CDR3 sequences, with less than 60% observed a single time. Whoever was chosen for sequencing had shown CD8+CD57+ cell expansion by flow cytometry. The specimen was sorted CD4+, CD8+, or CD8+CD57+ T cells (not recorded which) from PBMCs. The receptor source for this set is a human donor with aplastic anemia.

This clonotype was detected ten times or more. The chain couples TRBV19 to TRBJ2-1; 9 positions match TRBD1. Looked up from germline, CDR1 is LNHDA and CDR2 is SQIVND (reference sequence). The CDR3 spans 16 residues. V gave up 5 bases and J gave up 2 bases; unmatched junction bases: 7. CDR3 bases: TGTGCCAGTAGTTTATTTCGGGACAGGGCCTACAATGAGCAGTTCTTC. Residues: CASSLFRDRAYNEQFF. Complete variable domain (other parts from reference TRBV19 and TRBJ2-1): DGGITQSPKYLFRKEGQNVTLSCEQNLNHDAMYWYRQDPGQGLRLIYYSQIVNDFQKGDIAEGYSVSREKKESFPLTVTSAQKNPTAFYLCASSLFRDRAYNEQFFGPGTRLTVL.

The chain recombines TRBV7-9 with TRBJ2-5; D perhaps matches TRBD1 (6 bases). V was cut by 1 base and J by 4 bases, with 16 bases left in between. CDR3 length: 16 residues. The germline V gene has CDR1 SEHNR and CDR2 FQNEAQ (reference sequence). This CDR3 is CASSLGTEGQGETQYF. The CDR3 DNA follows: TGTGCCAGCAGCTTAGGGACAGAGGGGCAGGGAGAGACCCAGTACTTC.

Ten or more counts support this clonotype. The chain recombines TRBV28 with TRBJ1-5; tentatively, D is TRBD1 (5 bases). Between the trimmed V and J ends, which lost 5 bases and 1 base, there was a span of 9 bases. CDR1 and CDR2 (germline): MDHEN, SYDVKM. The CDR3 extends over 14 amino acids. The CDR3 DNA is TGTGCCAGCAGTCCGGGGGGGAGCAATCAGCCCCAGCATTTT. Translation: CASSPGGSNQPQHF.

Points on this clonotype: Since no conserved phenylalanine or tryptophan closes the CDR3, a read error is the likely cause. The CDR3 nucleotides are TGTGCCAGCAGTGAAATCAGGGTCTCGAACACTGAAGCTTTCCTT. It translates to CASSEIRVSNTEAFL. This chain connects TRBV2 to TRBJ1-1; D is possibly TRBD1 (5 bases). Trimming cost V 2 bases and J 1 base, with 11 bases left between them. The CDR3 runs to 15 residues. Germline V gene sequence: CDR1 SNHLY, CDR2 FYNNEI.

In DNA form, the CDR3 reads TGTGCCATCACCCTAACAGGGGAAGGCTACACCTTC. It encodes CAITLTGEGYTF. V is TRBV10-3 and J is TRBJ1-2; TRBD1 matches at 7 bases. The CDR3 has 12 residues. Germline CDR1 reads ENHRY; CDR2 reads SYGVKD. V lost 7 bases and J lost 8; bases outside the gene matches: 7.

This chain connects TRBV5-4 to TRBJ2-5; D call uncertain. V dropped 2 bases and J dropped 1 base, with 9 bases sitting between them. Germline loops: CDR1 SGHNT, CDR2 YYREEE (reference sequence). The CDR3 runs to 14 residues. CDR3 region: CASSFGSFQETQYF. The CDR3 nucleotides read TGTGCCAGCAGCTTCGGCTCATTCCAAGAGACCCAGTACTTC.

The rearrangement joins TRBV5-1 to TRBJ2-7; perhaps D is TRBD1 or TRBD2 (5 bases each). Trimming pared 0 bases from V and 0 bases from J, leaving 13 bases between. The V gene's germline CDR1 is SGHRS and CDR2 YFSETQ. The CDR3 spans 16 residues. CDR3 region: CASSLGNRRSSYEQYF. Here the CDR3 DNA reads TGCGCCAGCAGCTTGGGGAACAGGAGGAGCTCCTACGAGCAGTACTTC.

This clonotype was detected ten times or more. The chain couples TRBV7-2 to TRBJ2-7; 7 bases are a match to TRBD2. V shed 5 bases, J shed 4 bases, and the junction held 14 bases outside the gene matches. This CDR3 is built from 16 residues. From germline, CDR1 is SGHTA and CDR2 FQGNSA. The CDR3 DNA reads TGTGCCAGCAGCCCCGGGGGGAGGGAATTGCGGTACGAGCAGTACTTC. Its protein is CASSPGGRELRYEQYF.

This clonotype was counted at least ten times. The chain employs TRBV29-1 and TRBJ1-1; 7 bases match TRBD1. The CDR3 has 10 residues. Germline V lookup: CDR1 SQVTM, CDR2 ANQGSEA. V was pared by 6 bases and J by 7 bases, with 2 bases of the junction left unmatched. CDR3: CSVRDSEAFF. The CDR3 DNA is TGCAGCGTACGGGACAGTGAAGCTTTCTTT.